These T cell receptor beta chains were read from a single sample in a study of CD8 T cells in Susac syndrome. TCRdb used MiXCR to reprocess the immunoSEQ multiplex PCR reads, holding one entry per CDR3 protein. This table has tens of thousands of distinct CDR3 sequences, 95% appearing once. The specimen was CD8+ T cells from PBMCs. These receptors originate from a human donor with Susac syndrome. Each CDR3 is given with its conserved first and last residue. Fields, in order: clone size, J gene, D gene, V gene, CDR3 DNA, CDR3 protein. D genes are given only for firm matches. Clone size appears in some rows only: once, few, many, or a class for an expanded clone.

abundance: NA; j_gene: TRBJ1-2; d_gene: NA; v_gene: TRBV19; CDR3nt: TGTGCCATCTGGGACCAGACCTATGACTACACCTTC; CDR3aa: CAIWDQTYDYTF
abundance: once; j_gene: TRBJ2-7; d_gene: TRBD2; v_gene: TRBV5-4; CDR3nt: TGTGCCAGCAGCTCGGCGGGGGAACCCTACGAGCAGTACTTC; CDR3aa: CASSSAGEPYEQYF
abundance: NA; j_gene: TRBJ2-5; d_gene: NA; v_gene: TRBV14; CDR3nt: TGTGCCAGCAGCCAAGAAGAGACCCAGTACTTC; CDR3aa: CASSQEETQYF
abundance: NA; j_gene: TRBJ2-2; d_gene: NA; v_gene: TRBV20-1; CDR3nt: TGCAGTGCCCCTTCCCCTAACACCGGGGAGCTGTTTTTT; CDR3aa: CSAPSPNTGELFF
abundance: NA; j_gene: TRBJ2-7; d_gene: NA; v_gene: TRBV7-9; CDR3nt: TGTGCCAGCAGCTCCTTGGGACAAAGGGCCTACGAGCAGTACTTC; CDR3aa: CASSSLGQRAYEQYF
abundance: NA; j_gene: TRBJ2-5; d_gene: NA; v_gene: TRBV5-1; CDR3nt: TGCGCCAGCAGCTTGTATACCCAAGAGACCCAGTACTTC; CDR3aa: CASSLYTQETQYF
abundance: NA; j_gene: TRBJ2-7; d_gene: TRBD2; v_gene: TRBV11-2; CDR3nt: TGTGCCAGCAGCTTAGGAGCGGGGACTAGTCCTCGCGAGCAGTACTTC; CDR3aa: CASSLGAGTSPREQYF
abundance: NA; j_gene: TRBJ2-7; d_gene: TRBD1; v_gene: TRBV4-1; CDR3nt: TGCGCCAGCAGCCCCTCGACAGGGGTATACGAGCAGTACTTC; CDR3aa: CASSPSTGVYEQYF
abundance: NA; j_gene: TRBJ2-7; d_gene: NA; v_gene: TRBV20-1; CDR3nt: TGCAGTGCTAGACACAGGGAGTGGGTTTACGAGGAGCAGTACTTC; CDR3aa: CSARHREWVYEEQYF
abundance: NA; j_gene: TRBJ1-1; d_gene: TRBD1; v_gene: TRBV28; CDR3nt: TGTGCCAGCAGTCGACAGGGGAACACTGAAGCTTTCTTT; CDR3aa: CASSRQGNTEAFF
abundance: NA; j_gene: TRBJ2-5; d_gene: TRBD2; v_gene: TRBV24-1; CDR3nt: TGTGCCACCAGTGATAATAGCGGGATGGGCCAAGAGACCCAGTACTTC; CDR3aa: CATSDNSGMGQETQYF
abundance: NA; j_gene: TRBJ2-5; d_gene: NA; v_gene: TRBV4-1; CDR3nt: TGCGCCAGCAGCCAAGGGGGGCAGGTTGTAGGCGAGACCCAGTACTTC; CDR3aa: CASSQGGQVVGETQYF
abundance: NA; j_gene: TRBJ1-2; d_gene: NA; v_gene: TRBV29-1; CDR3nt: TGCAGCGTTGACCAAGGGGGTGGCTACACCTTC; CDR3aa: CSVDQGGGYTF